The 4 T cell receptor beta chains reported below all come from one sample, sequenced in a study of T cells after yellow fever vaccination. TCRdb processed the 5' RACE reads anew with MiXCR; each CDR3 protein has one entry. The repertoire has 250,000 to 300,000 distinct CDR3 sequences, over 4.5% of them found once; the top ten carry around 3.5%. Sample: CD4+ T cells sorted from PBMCs, taken on the day of the yellow fever booster vaccination. Source of these receptors: a man between 18 and 29 years old who received the YFV17D yellow fever vaccine.

There are a few counts of this clonotype. The chain has TRBV2 and TRBJ2-3; D gene ambiguous. The CDR3 runs to 12 residues. Germline V lookup: CDR1 SNHLY, CDR2 FYNNEI. V was cut by 1 base and J by 5 bases, with 4 bases left in between. CDR3 residues: CASSEGKDTQYF. CDR3 DNA: TGTGCCAGCAGTGAAGGGAAAGATACGCAGTATTTT.

This clonotype came up a few times. The chain is built from TRBV7-9 and TRBJ2-2, with 10 bases identical to TRBD1. Germline trimming cut 5 bases from V and 7 bases from J; bases unmatched to any gene: 10. CDR1 is SEHNR, CDR2 FQNEAQ, per germline (reference sequence). The CDR3 runs 16 residues. The DNA of the CDR3 is TGTGCCAGCAGCACCCCGGGACAGGGGAATCGCGGGGAGCTGTTTTTT. This encodes CASSTPGQGNRGELFF.

This clonotype turned up a few times. This rearrangement joins TRBV7-2 to TRBJ2-5, with 7 positions matching TRBD2. The junction had 3 bases not matched to a gene; V was cut back by 4 bases and J by 4 bases. CDR3 length equals 13 residues. Germline lookup yields CDR1 SGHTA and CDR2 FQGNSA. This CDR3 is CASSSGGLETQYF. The CDR3 nucleotides read TGTGCCAGCAGCTCGGGGGGTTTAGAGACCCAGTACTTC.

This clonotype has a handful of counts. J is TRBJ2-6 and V is TRBV27; 8 bases map to TRBD1. V lost 5 bases to trimming and J lost 2 bases; unmatched junction nucleotides: 11. This CDR3 is 18 amino acids long. Germline V lookup: CDR1 MNHEY, CDR2 SMNVEV (reference sequence). The CDR3 loop reads CASSLGRTGRPGANVLTF. The DNA of the CDR3 is TGTGCCAGCAGTCTAGGCCGGACAGGGAGGCCTGGGGCCAACGTCCTGACTTTC.